These T cell receptor beta chains were read from a single sample in a study of patients and donors after allogeneic stem cell transplantation. TCRdb itself ran the RT-PCR reads through MiXCR, one entry per CDR3 protein. The table lists some 150,000 distinct CDR3 sequences, about 40% of them singletons, with roughly 52% in the top ten. The specimen was blood, either unsorted or a sorted T cell fraction (not recorded which). The receptors shown here come from a human donor who was either an allogeneic HSCT recipient or a stem cell or donor lymphocyte infusion donor (not recorded which). It is not recorded whose cells these are; they may come from a transplant donor. CDR3s include the opening cysteine and the closing phenylalanine or tryptophan. The order of the fields is V gene, D gene, J gene, CDR3 length, clone size, CDR3 DNA, CDR3 protein. The D gene is left open where the match is weak. Not all rows give a size; the values are once, few, many and, for expanded clones, a class.

TRBV6-2/TRBV6-3	-	TRBJ2-7	13	-	TGTGCCAGCAGTTACGGGCGGACCTACGAGCAGTACTTC	CASSYGRTYEQYF
TRBV24-1	TRBD2	TRBJ2-1	19	-	TGTGCCACCAGTGACCAGGTCCCGGGACTAGCGGGGCTCCACAATGAGCAGTTCTTC	CATSDQVPGLAGLHNEQFF
TRBV5-6	-	TRBJ2-1	19	-	TGTGCCAGCAGCTTCCAGGCGGGACAAGGGTCGCTATCCTACAATGAGCAGTTCTTC	CASSFQAGQGSLSYNEQFF
TRBV11-2	TRBD1	TRBJ1-1	16	-	TGTGCCAGCAGCTTCTTAGCAGGGGGCGTGAACACTGAAGCTTTCTTT	CASSFLAGGVNTEAFF
TRBV4-2	-	TRBJ1-6	15	few	TGTGCCAGCAGCCAAGGAGGAGGCGGCGGGTCACCCCTCCACTTT	CASSQGGGGGSPLHF
TRBV13	TRBD1	TRBJ2-7	16	-	TGTGCCAGCAGCTACAACCATGGGACAGGGGTATACGAGCAGTACTTC	CASSYNHGTGVYEQYF
TRBV12-3/TRBV12-4	-	TRBJ2-2	14	few	TGTGCCAGCAGTTTAGCGTCCAACACCGGGGAGCTGTTTTTT	CASSLASNTGELFF
TRBV28	-	TRBJ1-1	16	-	TGTGCCAGCAGTTTAGGAGGGTGGGGTATGAACACTGAAGCTTTCTTT	CASSLGGWGMNTEAFF
TRBV24-1	-	TRBJ2-7	16	-	TGTGCCACCAGTGGGGCCTTCATCCACTTCTCCTACGAGCAGTACTTC	CATSGAFIHFSYEQYF
TRBV12-3/TRBV12-4	-	TRBJ1-3	14	many	TGTGCCAGCAGTTTAGTGCAGGCTGGAAACACCATATATTTT	CASSLVQAGNTIYF
TRBV29-1	-	TRBJ1-2	13	-	TGCAGCGTCAGAAACCCGGACAGCCACGACTACACCTTC	CSVRNPDSHDYTF
TRBV12-3/TRBV12-4	-	TRBJ1-4	12	-	TGTGCCAGCAGCCTCTTTAATGAAAAACTGTTTTTT	CASSLFNEKLFF
TRBV6-2/TRBV6-3	-	TRBJ2-5	14	few	TGTGCCAGCAGTTACTCGGAAGGCCAAGAGACCCAGTACTTC	CASSYSEGQETQYF
TRBV7-2	TRBD1	TRBJ1-6	19	few	TGTGCCAGCAGCACCTGGACAGGGCCCCTCGTCTTCTATAATTCACCCCTCCACTTT	CASSTWTGPLVFYNSPLHF
TRBV7-2	TRBD1	TRBJ1-6	20	few	TGTGCCAGCAGCGTCAGACCAGGGGGTAATTTGGGATCCTATAATTCACCCCTCCACTTT	CASSVRPGGNLGSYNSPLHF
TRBV9	TRBD2	TRBJ2-3	16	-	TGTGCCAGCAGCGCCACTAGCGGGGGGGCGGCAGATACGCAGTATTTT	CASSATSGGAADTQYF
TRBV20-1	TRBD1	TRBJ2-1	12	few	TGCAGTGCCCAGACAGGGTACAATGAGCAGTTCTTC	CSAQTGYNEQFF
TRBV6-2/TRBV6-3	-	TRBJ1-4	16	few	TGTGCCAGCAGTTACCACAATCCCGGACGCCCGGAAAAACTGTTTTTT	CASSYHNPGRPEKLFF
TRBV24-1	TRBD1	TRBJ2-1	13	few	TGTGCCACCAGTGAGCCTACAGGGGGTGAGCAGTTCTTC	CATSEPTGGEQFF
TRBV20-1	-	TRBJ2-1	15	-	TGCAGTGCTAGCGGGGACACCGGCTTTGACAATGAGCAGTTCTTC	CSASGDTGFDNEQFF
TRBV28	-	TRBJ2-1	15	-	TGTGCCAGCACCCCCAGCAGGGGGGGGTACAATGAGCAGTTCTTC	CASTPSRGGYNEQFF
TRBV20-1	TRBD2	TRBJ2-7	13	-	TGCAGTGCTAGACCTAGCGGGGCGGGAGAGCAGTACTTC	CSARPSGAGEQYF
TRBV5-1	-	TRBJ1-1	16	-	TGCGCCAGCAGCTGGGGATATGGTCGTGGGAACACTGAAGCTTTCTTT	CASSWGYGRGNTEAFF
TRBV6-5	TRBD2	TRBJ2-7	15	few	TGTGCCAGCAGTCCCCTAGCGGGGGGGCCCTACGAGCAGTACTTC	CASSPLAGGPYEQYF
TRBV5-1	TRBD2	TRBJ2-1	17	-	TGCGCCAGCAGCTGGACTAGCGGGGCAAGCTCCTACAATGAGCAGTTCTTC	CASSWTSGASSYNEQFF
TRBV7-2	-	TRBJ2-3	14	-	TGTGCCAGCAGCTCGGGACTGAGCACAGATACGCAGTATTTT	CASSSGLSTDTQYF
TRBV12-3/TRBV12-4	-	TRBJ1-3	15	few	TGTGCCAGCAGTTTAGGAGTCGGGGCTGGAAACACCATATATTTT	CASSLGVGAGNTIYF
TRBV20-1	-	TRBJ1-1	15	few	TGCAGTGCTAGGAGGGGCAGAAACATGAACACTGAAGCTTTCTTT	CSARRGRNMNTEAFF
TRBV28	TRBD2	TRBJ2-5	15	-	TGTGCCAGCAGTTTCGGGGGGATACGGAAAGAGACCCAGTACTTC	CASSFGGIRKETQYF
TRBV4-2	-	TRBJ1-1	15	few	TGTGCCAGCAGCCAAGAGGGTCCAGGGAACACTGAAGCTTTCTTT	CASSQEGPGNTEAFF
TRBV24-1	-	TRBJ1-1	13	-	TGTGCCACCAGTGAACGGATTACAGGAGAAGCTTTCTTT	CATSERITGEAFF
TRBV24-1	TRBD1	TRBJ1-1	16	-	TGTGCCACCAGTGATACCCCGGGACAGGGGAGGAGTGAAGCTTTCTTT	CATSDTPGQGRSEAFF
TRBV5-1	-	TRBJ1-2	13	once	TGCGCCAGCAGCCCCCGGGGCGCGGAAGGCTACACCTTC	CASSPRGAEGYTF
TRBV6-6	-	TRBJ1-1	12	-	TGTGCCAGCAGTGCAACAGGGACTGAAGCTCTCTTT	CASSATGTEALF
TRBV6-5	-	TRBJ2-5	11	-	TGTGCCAGCAGTTACTTGGAGACCCAGTACTTC	CASSYLETQYF
TRBV6-5	TRBD2	TRBJ2-2	16	-	TGTGCCAGCAGTTACTACAGCGGGGCTCACACCGGGGAGCTGTTTTTT	CASSYYSGAHTGELFF
TRBV9	TRBD1	TRBJ2-1	16	-	TGTGCCAGCAGCGTAATCCCCGGGACAGGGTACAATGAGCAGTTCTTC	CASSVIPGTGYNEQFF
TRBV29-1	-	TRBJ1-1	12	few	TGCAGCGTTGATCCTACCAGCACTGAAGCTTTCTTT	CSVDPTSTEAFF
TRBV10-3	TRBD2	TRBJ2-1	12	-	TGTGCCGCCGGGGGGGAATACAATGAGCAGTTCTTC	CAAGGEYNEQFF
TRBV12-3/TRBV12-4	TRBD1	TRBJ1-6	14	once	TGTGCCAGCAGCCGACAGGGCCCTAATTCACCCCTCCACTTT	CASSRQGPNSPLHF
TRBV15	-	TRBJ1-2	14	-	TGTGCCACCAGCAGAGAAATAGCGGTTGGTGGCTACACCTTC	CATSREIAVGGYTF
TRBV9	TRBD1	TRBJ2-3	13	-	TGTGCCAGCTCAGGGGGCAGTACAGATACGCAGTATTTT	CASSGGSTDTQYF
TRBV6-2/TRBV6-3	-	TRBJ2-1	13	-	TGTGCCAGCAGTTGGACACTCCACAATGAGCAGTTCTTC	CASSWTLHNEQFF
TRBV7-9	TRBD1	TRBJ1-5	16	few	TGTGCCAGCAGCCCAATGGGGACAGGCGTCAATCAGCCCCAGCATTTT	CASSPMGTGVNQPQHF
TRBV12-3/TRBV12-4	-	TRBJ1-6	15	-	TGTGCCAGCAGTTTAGACAGGCCCTATAATTCACCCCTCCACTTT	CASSLDRPYNSPLHF
TRBV6-6	TRBD1	TRBJ1-2	14	few	TGTGCCAGCAGTTACTCCGGACAGGGGACAAGCTACACCTTC	CASSYSGQGTSYTF
TRBV12-3/TRBV12-4	-	TRBJ1-4	13	few	TGTGCCAGCAGTTTAGTCTGGGCGACGGAACTGTTTTTT	CASSLVWATELFF
TRBV7-2	-	TRBJ1-1	14	few	TGTGCCAGCAGCCCCCGAGGGGCGAACACTGAAGCTTTCTTT	CASSPRGANTEAFF
TRBV3-1	-	TRBJ2-2	14	few	TGTGCCAGCAAAAGTAAGGGGGACACCGGGGAGCTGTTTTTT	CASKSKGDTGELFF